This T cell receptor (beta chain) derives from a study of blood T cells in healthy people across ages. It was with a sample-barcoded 5' primer and a J-beta primer mix that a second PCR of roughly 6 to 12 cycles was run. TCRdb itself ran the 5' RACE reads through MiXCR, one entry per CDR3 protein. The sample includes 1.8 million or so distinct CDR3 sequences, about two fifths of them seen just once. The CDR3 has 17 amino acids. The germline V gene encodes CDR1 KGHSH and CDR2 LQKENI. V shed 6 bases, J shed 0 bases, and the junction held 9 bases outside the gene matches. The specimen was blood. The chain has TRBV18 and TRBJ2-7; 12 nucleotides agree with TRBD2. The receptor was isolated from a human donor in good health. CDR3 sequence: CASSPGLAGLSSYEQYF. The CDR3 DNA follows: TGTGCCAGCTCTCCGGGACTAGCGGGTCTCAGCTCCTACGAGCAGTACTTC.